Described below is a single TCR beta chain sequence and its context. Its specificity is unknown. Here immunoSEQ multiplex PCR was the method, and the copy in TCRdb shows in-frame clones only, minus some. The sample carries more than 85,000 clones, roughly nine tenths recorded once. The data were obtained in a study of PD-L1 blockade in urothelial cancer. Study-level background: The year 2014 saw patients start atezolizumab, 1,200 mg intravenously every 3 weeks. Most of the roughly 30 patients were men whose urothelial cancer was bladder-origin.

Findings of the study overall: Better survival was forecast by a pretreatment blood TCR clonality below the median.

This CDR3 has 15 amino acids. The germline CDR1 and CDR2 sequences are MNHNS and SASEGT. V was pared by 4 bases and J by 5 bases, with 10 bases of the junction left unmatched. This clonotype was obtained from a woman of 80 years or more with urothelial cancer. Here the sequenced sample was PBMCs, taken around atezolizumab (anti-PD-L1) treatment. This chain joins TRBV6-1 and TRBJ2-7; 8 bases are shared with TRBD2. The CDR3 region is CASSGGGRDYNEQYF. As DNA, the CDR3 is TGTGCCAGCAGTGGCGGGGGGAGAGACTACAACGAGCAGTACTTC.